This T cell receptor beta chain was profiled in a study of human thymus T cells (dated by TCRdb to about 2020). In the study overall: The study characterized TCR alpha and beta repertoires from seven to nine infant thymus samples and a few related peripheral blood samples. Donor ages ranged from roughly 6 to 250 days, and the cohort comprised five or six male and a couple of female infants.

CDR1 and CDR2, looked up from the germline V gene, are LGHNA and YSLEER. Germline trimming: 3 bases from V, 4 bases from J; junction bases outside gene matches: 12. The CDR3, from cysteine to phenylalanine, totals 16 residues. The entry retains the CDR3 DNA only, 48 bases that are in frame from base 1. What the study reported, not specific to this receptor: The related research found that thymic TCR repertoires overlapped highly between unrelated individuals. On average, thymus samples yielded 750,000 to 1,000,000 unique TCRB clonotypes, whereas blood samples yielded 70,000 to 100,000. Biased V and J gene segment usage appeared to be present in both thymic and peripheral blood repertoires.

With respect to this clone: Its antigen remains undetermined. The sample holds no much larger clone one base away, and base qualities are not on file.

Thymus tissue was obtained as surgical resects removed during corrective cardiac surgery. The donors were immunologically healthy infants in Finland who had open corrective cardiac surgery for congenital heart defects. Thymocytes were mechanically released from the tissue and were stored as pellets of about 10-30 million cells at -70 degrees C. Genomic DNA was extracted from frozen cell pellets with a QIAsymphony instrument. The immunoSEQ multiplex PCR assay was used to amplify the TCRB and TCRAD loci from a standardized amount of quality-controlled genomic DNA. The V(D)J region was spanned by amplicons of a length sufficient to cover the CDR3 and to identify V and J genes. The commercial immunoSEQ service was used to sequence amplicons on an Illumina platform. Per the original workflow: Primer bias and sequencing errors were corrected using previously described methods, and TCRAD and TCRB definitions followed the IMGT database. The repertoires were analysed using immunoSEQ Analyzer 3.0 and VDJTools for basic statistics, V/J segment usage, diversity estimates, rarefaction and pairwise overlap. Diversity was estimated using the Chao1, ChaoE, Efron-Thisted, Shannon and inverse Simpson indices, and was also estimated on datasets down-sampled to the size of the smallest sample. For repertoire overlap, CDR3 nucleotide sequence, V gene and J gene had to match strictly, and clustering was done by Jaccard-based multidimensional scaling. Sourced from immuneACCESS, this table was stored by TCRdb with only in-frame sequences that have V and J called. A share of the clones is absent; for the studies checked, an unresolved V gene accounts for under half, and the remainder has no known explanation. Clone size and the V and J calls come from that table; the DNA yielded D and trimming. The sample yields roughly 86,000 clones; roughly 96% were counted once. The ten largest clonotypes hold approximately 0.03% of the sample.

Rearrangement joined TRBV4-3 to TRBJ2-7, with TRBD1 identical over 7 junction bases. Sequenced input: thymus tissue. The sequence came from a boy under three years old with a congenital heart defect but otherwise immunologically healthy. The DNA sequence is given as TGCGCCAGCAGCCAGGACCGACAGGGAATAATATACGAGCAGTACTTC. The encoded protein is CASSQDRQGIIYEQYF.